This T cell receptor beta chain was identified during a study of blood T cell repertoires in COVID-19. About the study: Researchers got acute and convalescent COVID-19 samples from the United States, Italy and Spain. PBMCs, B-cell-depleted T cells, or T cells provided the cDNA or gDNA that made up the material.

Per the original methods: Cell counts per sample came from amplifying reference gene primers. Profiling relied on immunoSEQ multiplex PCR, and the TCRdb table lists in-frame clones only, not all of them. V and J calls and clone size are as listed in that table; D and trimming were resolved from the DNA. The sample shows tens of thousands of clones, roughly 80% of them seen only once. CDR1 and CDR2 from the germline V gene are SGHDT and YYEEEE. The CDR3 has 15 residues. Trimming shortened V by 1 base and J by 2 bases, and 13 bases separated the two germline ends. The chain carries TRBV5-6 and TRBJ2-7; perhaps TRBD1 as D (6 bases). This receptor was identified in a man in his 60s with active COVID-19. Sample: peripheral blood. The CDR3, as DNA: TGTGCCAGCAGCTTGAGGACAGCTTCTGCCTACGAGCAGTACTTC. It translates to CASSLRTASAYEQYF.